This T cell receptor (beta chain) was found in a study of T-cell memory formation after mild COVID-19. Whole-study findings and limits: That cross-reactive memory joined was suggested by some responding clones appearing in pre-infection memory. Contracting CD4+ clones were located mainly in CM and EM, and CD8+ clones in EMRA.

CDR3 size: 15 residues. V was cut by 1 base and J by 2 bases, with 11 bases left in between. The germline V gene encodes CDR1 SGHVS and CDR2 FQNEAQ. Many counts were recorded for this clonotype. Its antigen is still unknown. A 5'RACE reaction primed in the constant segment made cDNA libraries of TCR alpha and TCR beta, and these carried sample barcodes and UMIs. One entry per CDR3 protein results from TCRdb running MiXCR on the 5' RACE reads. In the table there are hundreds of thousands of distinct CDR3 sequences, about a sixth of which are singletons. The J gene is TRBJ2-5, the V gene TRBV7-8; D is perhaps TRBD2 (6 bases). Source material: PBMCs or a T cell subset sorted from them (not recorded which). The receptor comes from an adult woman who had mild COVID-19 (a few samples of this study predate the infection). Cell type and time point are not known. DNA for the CDR3: TGTGCCAGCAGCTTAGGGGGGGTCGAACAAGAGACCCAGTACTTC. Translation: CASSLGGVEQETQYF.